The next 4 T cell receptor beta chains were all read from a single sample in a study of blood T cell repertoires in COVID-19. Profiled with immunoSEQ multiplex PCR; TCRdb holds only in-frame clones, not every one. Found here are 150,000 to 180,000 clones, roughly 78% of them singletons; the top ten hold about 1.8%. The sample comprised peripheral blood. The receptor source for this set is a man older than 75 with acute or convalescent COVID-19.

The CDR3 bases are TGTGCCTGGGAGTGGGACATTAATTCACCCCTCCACTTT. Its translation: CAWEWDINSPLHF. J is TRBJ1-6 and V is TRBV30, with a weak D call TRBD1 (6 bases). CDR3 size: 13 residues. Germline V lookup: CDR1 GTSNPN, CDR2 SVGIG (reference sequence). Trimming took off 5 bases at V and 6 bases at J, with 11 bases between the two ends. The whole variable domain, filled in from reference TRBV30 and TRBJ1-6, reads SQTIHQWPATLVQPVGSPLSLECTVEGTSNPNLYWYRQAAGRGLQLLFYSVGIGQISSEVPQNLSASRPQDRQFILSSKKLLLSDSGFYLCAWEWDINSPLHFGNGTRLTVT.

The chain carries TRBV15 and TRBJ2-5, with 8 bases that match TRBD2. Per the germline V gene, CDR1 is LNHNV and CDR2 is YYDKDF (reference sequence). V was clipped by 2 bases and J by 5 bases; unmatched bases: 10. This CDR3 is built from 16 residues. CDR3 nucleotides: TGTGCCACCAGCAGACCAACGGGGGGGGCGCGGGAGACCCAGTACTTC. This sequence encodes CATSRPTGGARETQYF.

This chain connects TRBV29-1 to TRBJ2-3; D may be TRBD2 (6 bases). The germline V gene has CDR1 SQVTM and CDR2 ANQGSEA. V dropped 3 bases and J dropped 1 base, with 11 bases sitting between them. The CDR3 totals 14 residues. The CDR3 DNA reads as TGCAGCGTTGAGGGGGGTTCTGGCACAGATACGCAGTATTTT. Translated: CSVEGGSGTDTQYF.

The genes are TRBV5-1 and TRBJ2-2, with TRBD1 matching 11 bases. Per the germline V gene, CDR1 is SGHRS and CDR2 is YFSETQ. The CDR3 spans 14 residues. The ends lost 3 bases at V and 7 bases at J; junction bases unmatched: 2. CDR3 DNA sequence: TGCGCCAGCAGCTCCGGGACAGGGGGCGGGGAGCTGTTTTTT. It codes for CASSSGTGGGELFF. The full variable domain, with the rest looked up from reference TRBV5-1 and TRBJ2-2, is KAGVTQTPRYLIKTRGQQVTLSCSPISGHRSVSWYQQTPGQGLQFLFEYFSETQRNKGNFPGRFSGRQFSNSRSEMNVSTLELGDSALYLCASSSGTGGGELFFGEGSRLTVL.